A selection of T cell receptor beta chains follows, all from one sample in a study of T cells in Graves' hyperthyroidism and ophthalmopathy. MiXCR was run by TCRdb on the multiplex PCR reads, yielding one entry per CDR3 protein. The data contain about 640,000 distinct CDR3 sequences, more than 20% of them singletons. Input material: blood. The receptors here all came from a man between 25 and 39 years old with Graves' ophthalmopathy. Both conserved end residues are part of each CDR3. Each record gives: D gene, clone size, J gene, V gene, CDR3 DNA, CDR3 protein. A D gene is named only where the DNA matches it firmly. The listing skips clone size in some rows; elsewhere it reads once, few, many or a size class.

>TRBD2|-|TRBJ2-7|TRBV11-3
TGTGCCAGCAGCCCCCACGGACTAGCGGGATTTTATTACGAGCAGTACTTC
CASSPHGLAGFYYEQYF
>-|many|TRBJ1-2|TRBV28
TGTGCCAGCAGCCCCGGGACACTCTACACTCGGGACTATGGCTACACCTTC
CASSPGTLYTRDYGYTF
>-|-|TRBJ1-2|TRBV7-2
TGTGCCAGCAGGCGGGCCGGACAGCTCTATGGCTACACCTTC
CASRRAGQLYGYTF
>-|-|TRBJ1-1|TRBV15
TGTGCCACCAGCAGAGATACCCTGGTGGCTTTCTTT
CATSRDTLVAFF
>TRBD1|-|TRBJ2-2|TRBV6-2/TRBV6-3
TGTGCCAGCAGTAGTCAGGGGGACACCGGGGAGCTGTTTTTT
CASSSQGDTGELFF
>-|many|TRBJ2-7|TRBV2
TGTGCCAGCAGTGAAGAAGGCCCCCTCTACGAGCAGTACTTC
CASSEEGPLYEQYF
>-|few|TRBJ2-2|TRBV9
TGTGCCAGCAGCGTAGTTTCGGAACCAAGAACCGGGGAGCTGTTTTTT
CASSVVSEPRTGELFF
>-|-|TRBJ2-7|TRBV10-3
TGTGCCATCAGTGAGTCGGACTCACGAGCAATGTACGAGCAGTACTTC
CAISESDSRAMYEQYF
>-|-|TRBJ2-6|TRBV28
TGTGCCAGCAGTTCCCGTTTCAGCTCTGGGGCCAACGTCCTGACTTTC
CASSSRFSSGANVLTF
>TRBD1|few|TRBJ1-2|TRBV5-1
TGCGCCAGCAGCCGCTGGACAGGCGGGGGCTACACCTTC
CASSRWTGGGYTF
>-|-|TRBJ1-3|TRBV28
TGTGCCAGCCATTTAGGTAGCGGCAGCCGAATAAACACCATATATTTT
CASHLGSGSRINTIYF
>-|-|TRBJ2-7|TRBV27
TGTGCCAGCAGTTTAAGCGGTAGCCCCTTTTACGAGCAGTACTTC
CASSLSGSPFYEQYF
>-|-|TRBJ2-3|TRBV2
TGTGCCAGCAGGCCCCCACGGGGTCAAGATACGCAGTATTTT
CASRPPRGQDTQYF
>-|-|TRBJ1-2|TRBV5-5
TGTGCCAGCAGCTTGGGAACTTTAGCTAACTATGGCTACACCTTC
CASSLGTLANYGYTF
>-|many|TRBJ1-5|TRBV30
TGTGCCTGGAGTGGTGACAAAAATCAGCCCCAGCATTTT
CAWSGDKNQPQHF
>-|-|TRBJ2-2|TRBV6-1
TGTGCCAGCGCGGGACGGGACTGGTACACCGGGGAGCTGTTTTTT
CASAGRDWYTGELFF
>TRBD1|-|TRBJ2-7|TRBV4-1
TGCGCCAGCAGCCCTCGGACAGGTTCAGCCTACGAGCAGTACTTC
CASSPRTGSAYEQYF
>-|many|TRBJ1-5|TRBV28
TGTGCCAGCAGTCCCCGCCCGGTGCTCATTCGGGACTATCAGCCCCAGCATTTT
CASSPRPVLIRDYQPQHF
>-|-|TRBJ2-5|TRBV6-5
TGTGCCAGCAGTTTGTCTTGGGGGTCAGTGCAAGAGACCCAGTACTTC
CASSLSWGSVQETQYF
>-|-|TRBJ2-5|TRBV7-9
TGTGCCAGCAGCTCCGCTATTCCGGAGGAGACCCAGTACTTC
CASSSAIPEETQYF
>TRBD1|many|TRBJ1-1|TRBV7-3
TGTGCCAGCAGTCCCGGGACAGACAACACTGAAGCTTTCTTT
CASSPGTDNTEAFF
>-|-|TRBJ1-4|TRBV6-1
TGTGCCAGCACCGGAGAGGAAAAACTGTTTTTT
CASTGEEKLFF
>-|-|TRBJ2-1|TRBV11-3
TGTGCCAGCAGCTTAGATAGAGGGAGAAATGAGCAGTTCTTC
CASSLDRGRNEQFF
>TRBD2|many|TRBJ2-3|TRBV3-1
TGTGCCAGCAGCCAATGGCTAGCGGGGACAGCAGGATCAGATACGCAGTATTTT
CASSQWLAGTAGSDTQYF
>TRBD2|-|TRBJ2-5|TRBV5-6
TGTGCCAGCAGCTGGGAGGGGAACCAAGAGACCCAGTACTTC
CASSWEGNQETQYF
>-|-|TRBJ1-1|TRBV15
TGTGCCACCAGCAGAGATTCGGCCAGAAATACTGAAGCTTTCTTT
CATSRDSARNTEAFF
>-|-|TRBJ2-7|TRBV6-1
TGTGCCAGCTTACGACAGGTGGGGATCTCCTACGAGCAGTACTTC
CASLRQVGISYEQYF